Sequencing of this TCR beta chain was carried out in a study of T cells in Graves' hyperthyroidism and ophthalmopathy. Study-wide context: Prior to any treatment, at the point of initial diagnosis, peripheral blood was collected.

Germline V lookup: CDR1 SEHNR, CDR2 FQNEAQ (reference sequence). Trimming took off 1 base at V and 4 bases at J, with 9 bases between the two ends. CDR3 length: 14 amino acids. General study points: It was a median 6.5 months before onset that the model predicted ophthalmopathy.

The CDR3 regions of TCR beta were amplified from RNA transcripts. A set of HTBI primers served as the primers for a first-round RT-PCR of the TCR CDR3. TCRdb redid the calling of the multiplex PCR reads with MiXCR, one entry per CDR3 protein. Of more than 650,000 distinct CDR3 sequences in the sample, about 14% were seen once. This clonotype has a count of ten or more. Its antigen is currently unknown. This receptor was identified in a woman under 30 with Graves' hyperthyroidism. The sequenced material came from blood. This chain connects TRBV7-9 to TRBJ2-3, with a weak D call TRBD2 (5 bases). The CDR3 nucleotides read TGTGCCAGCAGCTTAGTTCCGGGGTCAGATACGCAGTATTTT. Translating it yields CASSLVPGSDTQYF.